A selection of T cell receptor beta chains follows, all from one sample in a study of T cell responses to AZD1222 COVID-19 vaccine. Profiling relied on immunoSEQ multiplex PCR, and the TCRdb table lists in-frame clones only, not all of them. The repertoire holds about 110,000 clones, with 88% as singletons. Specimen: peripheral blood, collected on day 0 of MenACWY control vaccination. The receptors stem from an adult in good health. CDR3s leave out the opening cysteine and the closing phenylalanine or tryptophan. The D gene is left open where the match is weak. Clone size is given for some rows only: seen once, a few or many times, or a class if the clone is expanded.

abundance,j_gene,d_gene,v_gene,CDR3aa
once,TRBJ1-1,TRBD1,TRBV5-1,ASSFTGDTEAF
NA,TRBJ1-6,TRBD1,TRBV28,ASGTGGNSPLH
NA,TRBJ1-3,NA,TRBV4-3,ASSQGGPGNTIY
once,TRBJ1-5,TRBD1,TRBV6-6,ASSHRGTGNQPQH
NA,TRBJ2-1,TRBD2,TRBV9,ASSASLAGVYNEQF
NA,TRBJ2-1,NA,TRBV3-1/TRBV3-2,ASLGGSSYNEQF
NA,TRBJ2-5,TRBD2,TRBV6-4,ASSRSAGGRETQY
NA,TRBJ1-3,NA,TRBV5-8,ASSLAGAGGNTIY
once,TRBJ2-1,TRBD2,TRBV11-1,ASSSPGLNLNEQF
NA,TRBJ2-1,TRBD2,TRBV7-2,ASSSSSGGAVYEQF
NA,TRBJ1-5,NA,TRBV6-6,ASSYWTEDSNQPQH
NA,TRBJ1-5,TRBD1,TRBV28,ASSLGKQGVWQPQH
NA,TRBJ2-2,NA,TRBV29-1,SVQLTGLGSGELF
NA,TRBJ2-1,NA,TRBV7-6,ASSTRLGGYNEQF
NA,TRBJ2-3,NA,TRBV25-1,ASRPQPRGASDTQY
NA,TRBJ1-4,TRBD1,TRBV24-1,ATSGGRQGASEKLF
NA,TRBJ1-2,NA,TRBV6-6,ASSGSGVQFAGYT
NA,TRBJ2-1,NA,TRBV19,ASSILRNYEQF
few,TRBJ2-1,NA,TRBV12-3/TRBV12-4,ASSLGGDEQF
few,TRBJ1-5,TRBD1,TRBV2,ASSEGTGRNQPQH
NA,TRBJ1-1,TRBD1,TRBV24-1,ATSRQGGEAF
once,TRBJ2-3,TRBD2,TRBV7-2,ASSPQGAGGSDTQY